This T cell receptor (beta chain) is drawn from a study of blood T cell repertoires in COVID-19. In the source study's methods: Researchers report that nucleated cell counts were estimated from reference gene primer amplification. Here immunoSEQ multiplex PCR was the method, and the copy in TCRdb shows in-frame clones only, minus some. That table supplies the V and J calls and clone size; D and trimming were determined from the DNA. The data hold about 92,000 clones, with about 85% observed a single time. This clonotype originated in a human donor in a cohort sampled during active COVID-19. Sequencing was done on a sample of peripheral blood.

CDR3 nucleotides: TGTGCCAGTAGTCCGACGGGAGGGCCGGCAGGTGAGCAGTTCTTC. The encoded protein is CASSPTGGPAGEQFF. The chain has TRBV19 and TRBJ2-1, with 8 bases that match TRBD2. V was pared by 5 bases and J by 9 bases, with 12 bases of the junction left unmatched. Per the germline V gene, CDR1 is LNHDA and CDR2 is SQIVND (reference sequence). This CDR3 spans 15 amino acids.